Below are 25 T cell receptor beta chains sequenced from a single sample in a study of cytomegalovirus exposure and HLA in healthy donors. The protocol was immunoSEQ multiplex PCR, while the TCRdb copy is restricted to in-frame clones and leaves out a portion. The table records around 300,000 clones, about 85% of them present only once. Specimen: PBMCs. The receptors shown here come from a woman aged 25 to 45 in good health and CMV-seropositive.

The chain employs TRBV11-1 and TRBJ1-1, with D possibly being TRBD1 (6 bases). Trimming stripped 10 bases from V and 3 bases from J, with 21 bases between. The length of the CDR3 is 15 residues. Germline lookup yields CDR1 SGHAT and CDR2 FQDESV (reference sequence). Here the CDR3 DNA reads TGTGCCACCTCCACCGAGGCTCACAGGGACACTGAAGCTTTCTTT. Amino acids: CATSTEAHRDTEAFF.

This clone is a singleton in its sample. The chain couples TRBV19 to TRBJ2-1, with 7 bases fitting TRBD2. V lost 3 bases, J lost 6 bases, and 2 bases stayed unmatched. The germline CDR1 and CDR2 sequences are LNHDA and SQIVND (reference sequence). This CDR3 has 13 amino acids. The CDR3 loop reads CASSIGGGNEQFF. The CDR3 bases are TGTGCCAGTAGTATCGGCGGGGGCAATGAGCAGTTCTTC.

J is TRBJ1-3 and V is TRBV19, with TRBD1 as a possible D gene (5 bases). V lost 6 bases, J lost 0 bases, and 27 bases lay in between. The V gene's germline CDR1 is LNHDA and CDR2 SQIVND (reference sequence). This CDR3 has 20 amino acids. The CDR3 is CASSPLRDVSLVGSGNTIYF. The CDR3, as DNA: TGTGCCAGTAGCCCACTCCGGGACGTATCTCTTGTAGGCTCTGGAAACACCATATATTTT.

V gene TRBV7-9 combines with J gene TRBJ2-1; TRBD2 matches 10 bases. Germline V gives CDR1 SEHNR, CDR2 FQNEAQ (reference sequence). With 5 bases clipped from V and 2 bases from J, the junction kept 3 bases outside the gene matches. The CDR3 length is 15 residues. As DNA, the CDR3 is TGTGCCAGCAGCGATAGCGGGGGGACCTACAATGAGCAGTTCTTC. This codes for CASSDSGGTYNEQFF.

This chain uses TRBV5-1 with TRBJ2-7; D unresolved. From germline, CDR1 is SGHRS and CDR2 YFSETQ. The length of the CDR3 is 15 residues. V dropped 4 bases and J dropped 3 bases, with 17 bases sitting between them. The CDR3 DNA is TGCGCCAGCAGCCCCGACGGGTCATTTAGCTACGAGCAGTACTTC. Its translation: CASSPDGSFSYEQYF.

The chain recombines TRBV27 with TRBJ2-3, with D possibly being TRBD1 (6 bases). The V end was cut by 0 bases, the J end by 2 bases, with 9 bases between. This CDR3 spans 15 amino acids. CDR1 is MNHEY, CDR2 SMNVEV, per germline (reference sequence). Here the CDR3 DNA reads TGTGCCAGCAGTTTATCCCCAGGGGCCACAGATACGCAGTATTTT. Its protein product is CASSLSPGATDTQYF.

V gene TRBV9 combines with J gene TRBJ2-7, with TRBD2 identical over 11 bases. J was trimmed by 3 bases and V by 6 bases; bases with no gene match: 5. The germline gives CDR1 SGDLS, CDR2 YYNGEE. CDR3 length: 14 residues. The CDR3 region has the DNA TGTGCCAGCACCCCCGGGACTAGCGGCTACGAGCAGTACTTC. This sequence encodes CASTPGTSGYEQYF.

This clone appeared a single time. V and J are TRBV5-1 and TRBJ1-5; D remains ambiguous. Trimming pared 0 bases from V and 2 bases from J, leaving 9 bases between. This CDR3 is 15 amino acids long. The germline V gene encodes CDR1 SGHRS and CDR2 YFSETQ. CDR3 amino acids: CASSLDGFGNQPQHF. CDR3 sequence (DNA): TGCGCCAGCAGCTTGGACGGTTTTGGCAATCAGCCCCAGCATTTT.

The count of this clone is one. The rearrangement joins TRBV5-1 to TRBJ2-3; 9 nucleotides match TRBD2. The CDR3 runs 17 residues. In germline, CDR1 is SGHRS, CDR2 YFSETQ. J gave up 2 bases and V 4 bases, and 11 bases lay outside the gene matches. CDR3 protein: CASSPTSGRLFTDTQYF. Here the CDR3 DNA reads TGCGCCAGCAGCCCAACGAGCGGGAGGCTTTTCACAGATACGCAGTATTTT. Together with reference TRBV5-1 and TRBJ2-3, the CDR3 gives the full variable domain: KAGVTQTPRYLIKTRGQQVTLSCSPISGHRSVSWYQQTPGQGLQFLFEYFSETQRNKGNFPGRFSGRQFSNSRSEMNVSTLELGDSALYLCASSPTSGRLFTDTQYFGPGTRLTVL.

The sample holds one count of this clone. CDR3 sequence reads: CASSLDGTASAEQYF. CDR3 nucleotide sequence: TGCGCCAGCAGCTTGGACGGGACAGCTTCGGCCGAGCAGTACTTC. J is TRBJ2-7 and V is TRBV5-1, with 7 bases identical to TRBD1. V was clipped by 0 bases and J by 6 bases; unmatched bases: 9. The CDR3 extends over 15 amino acids. CDR1 and CDR2 (germline): SGHRS, YFSETQ.

This clone came up once. The chain is built from TRBV28 and TRBJ1-2; TRBD1 agrees at 7 bases. Unmatched junction bases numbered 6, after V lost 5 bases and J lost 3 bases. This CDR3 is built from 14 residues. Germline-derived CDR1 and CDR2 are MDHEN and SYDVKM. The CDR3 is CASSPKDRYYGYTF. The CDR3 DNA sequence: TGTGCCAGCAGTCCCAAGGACAGGTACTATGGCTACACCTTC.

J is TRBJ2-7 and V is TRBV2; possibly TRBD2 for D (6 bases). V shed 6 bases and J shed 2 bases, with 14 bases lying between them. This CDR3 has 14 residues. Germline V gene lookup returns CDR1 SNHLY and CDR2 FYNNEI. CDR3 nucleotides: TGTGCCAGCAGCCCGGGAGCAGGACCCTACGAGCAGTACTTC. Its translation: CASSPGAGPYEQYF.

The genes are TRBV6-5 and TRBJ2-2; 7 nucleotides agree with TRBD2. The length of the CDR3 is 14 residues. J gave up 3 bases and V 6 bases, and 4 bases lay outside the gene matches. The germline V gene has CDR1 MNHEY and CDR2 SVGAGI. CDR3 sequence reads: CASRAGRHTGELFF. The CDR3 coding sequence is TGTGCCAGCAGGGCCGGGAGGCACACCGGGGAGCTGTTTTTT.

The chain recombines TRBV18 with TRBJ1-5; TRBD1 matches 9 bases. Per germline, CDR1 KGHSH and CDR2 LQKENI. CDR3 length: 15 amino acids. V shed 1 base, J shed 6 bases, and the junction held 4 bases outside the gene matches. CDR3 residues: CASSPQGQGFQPQHF. CDR3 DNA: TGTGCCAGCTCACCACAAGGACAGGGGTTTCAGCCCCAGCATTTT.

This clone was detected once. The chain joins TRBV12-5 to TRBJ2-1; no definite D call. Looked up from germline, CDR1 is LGHNT and CDR2 is FRNRAP. CDR3 length: 13 residues. V dropped 5 bases and J dropped 9 bases, with 14 bases sitting between them. CDR3 protein: CASGPWVGAEQFF. In DNA form, the CDR3 reads TGTGCTAGTGGTCCCTGGGTAGGTGCTGAGCAGTTCTTC. The entire variable domain, with the rest obtained from reference TRBV12-5 and TRBJ2-1, is as follows: DARVTQTPRHKVTEMGQEVTMRCQPILGHNTVFWYRQTMMQGLELLAYFRNRAPLDDSGMPKDRFSAEMPDATLATLKIQPSEPRDSAVYFCASGPWVGAEQFFGPGTRLTVL.

The V gene is TRBV7-9, the J gene TRBJ2-7; TRBD1 matches 7 bases. This CDR3 is built from 14 residues. J was trimmed by 5 bases and V by 5 bases; bases with no gene match: 9. Germline CDR1 and CDR2: SEHNR and FQNEAQ (reference sequence). CDR3 loop: CASSLRQGLHEQYF. CDR3 sequence (DNA): TGTGCCAGCAGCCTCAGACAGGGCCTGCACGAGCAGTACTTC.

J is TRBJ2-7 and V is TRBV27, with D unresolved. CDR3 length equals 13 residues. Germline V gene sequence: CDR1 MNHEY, CDR2 SMNVEV (reference sequence). V lost 5 bases and J 5 bases, leaving 13 bases between the germline ends. The CDR3 reads CASSGALDHEQYF. CDR3 nucleotide sequence: TGTGCCAGCAGTGGAGCATTAGATCACGAGCAGTACTTC.

This rearrangement joins TRBV25-1 to TRBJ1-1, with 8 bases fitting TRBD1. CDR3 size: 14 residues. V lost 0 bases to trimming and J lost 6 bases; unmatched junction nucleotides: 3. CDR1 is MGHDK and CDR2 is SYGVNS in the germline V gene. CDR3 sequence: CASSEYPGGSEAFF. For the CDR3, the DNA is TGTGCCAGCAGTGAATACCCAGGGGGCTCTGAAGCTTTCTTT.

The chain employs TRBV29-1 and TRBJ1-1, with D maybe TRBD1 (6 bases). This CDR3 spans 11 amino acids. Trimming cost V 7 bases and J 5 bases, with 11 bases left between them. Germline loops: CDR1 SQVTM, CDR2 ANQGSEA. The CDR3 DNA reads TGCAGCGGAACAACAGGGACTGAAGCTTTCTTT. This encodes CSGTTGTEAFF. The variable domain in full, completed from reference TRBV29-1 and TRBJ1-1, reads SAVISQKPSRDICQRGTSLTIQCQVDSQVTMMFWYRQQPGQSLTLIATANQGSEATYESGFVIDKFPISRPNLTFSTLTVSNMSPEDSSIYLCSGTTGTEAFFGQGTRLTVV.

Concerning this clone itself: The same CDR3 is also encoded by other DNA sequences in this sample. The V gene is TRBV7-3, the J gene TRBJ1-3; D uncertain. The CDR3 extends over 15 amino acids. V was cut by 0 bases and J by 4 bases, with 10 bases left in between. The germline CDR1 and CDR2 sequences are SGHTA and FQGTGA. The CDR3 reads CASSLTGGAGNTIYF. Written as DNA, the CDR3 is TGTGCCAGCAGCTTAACGGGAGGCGCGGGAAACACCATATATTTT. The entire variable domain, with the rest obtained from reference TRBV7-3 and TRBJ1-3, is as follows: GAGVSQTPSNKVTEKGKYVELRCDPISGHTALYWYRQSLGQGPEFLIYFQGTGAADDSGLPNDRFFAVRPEGSVSTLKIQRTERGDSAVYLCASSLTGGAGNTIYFGEGSWLTVV.

This rearrangement joins TRBV7-6 to TRBJ2-7, with D possibly TRBD2 on 5 matching bases. V gave up 1 base and J gave up 0 bases, with 7 bases separating them. The germline V gene encodes CDR1 SGHVS and CDR2 FNYEAQ. The CDR3 is 14 amino acids. The CDR3 loop reads CASSLGESSYEQYF. CDR3 in DNA: TGTGCCAGCAGCTTAGGGGAGAGCTCCTACGAGCAGTACTTC.

This clone has a single count. This rearrangement joins TRBV7-9 to TRBJ1-6; 11 bases align to TRBD1. Germline-derived CDR1 and CDR2 are SEHNR and FQNEAQ (reference sequence). Germline trimming cut 1 base from V and 7 bases from J; bases unmatched to any gene: 3. CDR3 length: 16 amino acids. CDR3 region: CASSLGTGGGNSPLHF. CDR3 bases: TGTGCCAGCAGCTTAGGGACAGGGGGCGGGAATTCACCCCTCCACTTT.

The genes are TRBV14 and TRBJ2-2, with 13 bases lining up with TRBD2. V lost 0 bases, J lost 3 bases, and 10 bases stayed unmatched. This CDR3 comprises 20 residues. Germline V gene data show CDR1 as SGHDN and CDR2 as FVKESK. The CDR3 nucleotides are TGTGCCAGCAGCCAAGATCTAAGTGAGGGACTAGCGGGACACACCGGGGAGCTGTTTTTT. Translation: CASSQDLSEGLAGHTGELFF.

The V and J genes are TRBV2 and TRBJ2-3; tentative D call: TRBD2 (6 bases). V was cut by 3 bases and J by 2 bases, with 12 bases left in between. Per the germline V gene, CDR1 is SNHLY and CDR2 is FYNNEI. The CDR3 has 15 residues. The CDR3 sequence: CASSEGGGTTDTQYF. The CDR3 nucleotides are TGTGCCAGCAGTGAGGGTGGGGGGACCACAGATACGCAGTATTTT.

The chain couples TRBV6-6 to TRBJ2-5; 11 bases agree with TRBD2. The CDR3 has 16 amino acids. The germline CDR1 and CDR2 sequences are MNHNY and SVGAGI (reference sequence). V lost 4 bases, J lost 4 bases, and 8 bases stayed unmatched. The CDR3 loop is CASSLAGGPYGETQYF. The DNA for the CDR3 is TGTGCCAGCAGTTTAGCGGGGGGGCCTTACGGAGAGACCCAGTACTTC.